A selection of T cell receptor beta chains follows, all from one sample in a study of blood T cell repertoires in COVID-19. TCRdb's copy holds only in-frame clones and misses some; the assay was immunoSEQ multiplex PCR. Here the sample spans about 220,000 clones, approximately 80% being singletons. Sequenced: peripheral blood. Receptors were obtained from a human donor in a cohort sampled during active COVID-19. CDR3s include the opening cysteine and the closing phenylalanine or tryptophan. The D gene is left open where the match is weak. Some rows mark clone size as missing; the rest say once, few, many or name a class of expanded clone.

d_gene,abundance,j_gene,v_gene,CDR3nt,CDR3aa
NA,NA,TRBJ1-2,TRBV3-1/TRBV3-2,TGTGCCAGCAGCCAGGGGGCAATGGAAGGGTATGGCTACACCTTC,CASSQGAMEGYGYTF
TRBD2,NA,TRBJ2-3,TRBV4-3,TGCGCCAGCAGCCAAGAGGACCTCGGCGGGGGGCTCACAGATACGCAGTATTTT,CASSQEDLGGGLTDTQYF
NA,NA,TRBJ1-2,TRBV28,TGTGCCAGCAGTACTTTCCCCAGTGCAGGGTCCCATGGCTACACCTTC,CASSTFPSAGSHGYTF
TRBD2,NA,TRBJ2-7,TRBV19,TGTGCCAGTAGTAGGGACGGGGGGAACGGCTACGAGCAGTACTTC,CASSRDGGNGYEQYF
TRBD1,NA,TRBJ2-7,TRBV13,TGTGCCAGCACCCGACAGGGGGCGCTTTTCTCCTACGAGCAGTACTTC,CASTRQGALFSYEQYF
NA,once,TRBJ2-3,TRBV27,TGTGCCAGCAGCCCACTAGCCGCAGATACGCAGTATTTT,CASSPLAADTQYF
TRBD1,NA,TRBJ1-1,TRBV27,TGTGCCAGCAGTTGGGACAGGGCGGGGACTGAAGCTTTCTTT,CASSWDRAGTEAFF
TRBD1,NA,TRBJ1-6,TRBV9,TGTGCCAGCTCCCGACAGGGTACAGATTCACCCCTCCACTTT,CASSRQGTDSPLHF
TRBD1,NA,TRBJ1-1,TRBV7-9,TGTGCCAGCAGCCTGTCAACAGGGGATGCTTTCTTT,CASSLSTGDAFF
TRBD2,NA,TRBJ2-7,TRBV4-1,TGCGCCAGCAGTACTAGCGGGGGAACCTACGAGCAGTACTTC,CASSTSGGTYEQYF
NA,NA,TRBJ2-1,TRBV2,TGTGCCAGCGCCCCTTTCCGGACGGGGAATGAGCAGTTCTTC,CASAPFRTGNEQFF
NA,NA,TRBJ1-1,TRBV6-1,TGTGCCAGCAGTGATGGGGGGGCCGTTGTAGACCTGAACACTGAAGCTTTCTTT,CASSDGGAVVDLNTEAFF
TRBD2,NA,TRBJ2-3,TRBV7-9,TGTGCCAGCAGCTTACGCGGGGGGGCCCCGCAGTATTTT,CASSLRGGAPQYF
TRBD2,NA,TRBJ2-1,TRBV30,TGTGCCTGGACCCCCAGTTGGGCGGGGGGGCTTGAGCAGTTCTTC,CAWTPSWAGGLEQFF
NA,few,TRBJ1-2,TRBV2,TGTGCCAGCAGTGACGACAGCTTGGGGGGCTACACCTTC,CASSDDSLGGYTF
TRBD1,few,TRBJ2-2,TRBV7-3,TGTGCCAGCAGTCCAGACAGGGTCCACGGGGAGCTGTTTTTT,CASSPDRVHGELFF
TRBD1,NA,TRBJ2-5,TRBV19,TGTGCCAGTAGTACCCAAACAGGGGTCGAGACCCAGTACTTC,CASSTQTGVETQYF
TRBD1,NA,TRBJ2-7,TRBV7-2,TGTGCCAGCAGCCCGGGACAGGGGGGAGGCTACGAGCAGTACTTC,CASSPGQGGGYEQYF
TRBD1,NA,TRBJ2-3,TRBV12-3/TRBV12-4,TGTGCCAGCGGTGACAGGGTAACAGATACGCAGTATTTT,CASGDRVTDTQYF
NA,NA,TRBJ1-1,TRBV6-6,TGTGCCAGCAGTTACGGGCAGAAGATTGGCACTGAAGCTTTCTTT,CASSYGQKIGTEAFF
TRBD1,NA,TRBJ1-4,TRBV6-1,TGTGCCAGCAGTGAAGTGGCAGGGGGCGGTGAAAAACTGTTTTTT,CASSEVAGGGEKLFF
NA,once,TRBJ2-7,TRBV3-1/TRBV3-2,TGTGCCAGCAGCCAAACCTGGCATGCAACCTACGAGCAGTACTTC,CASSQTWHATYEQYF
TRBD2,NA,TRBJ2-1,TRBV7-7,TGTGCTAGCAGCCCTCAAGGACTAGCGGGGAACAATGAGCAGTTCTTC,CASSPQGLAGNNEQFF
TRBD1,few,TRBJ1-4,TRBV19,TGTGCCAGTAACGACCGGACAGGGAATGAAAAACTGTTTTTT,CASNDRTGNEKLFF
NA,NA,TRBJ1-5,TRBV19,TGTGCCAGTAGTATCCCCCGGGGGGGGCAGCCCCAGCATTTT,CASSIPRGGQPQHF
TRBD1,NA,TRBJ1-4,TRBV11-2,TGTGCCAGCAGCCCTCGACAGGGAACTAATGAAAAACTGTTTTTT,CASSPRQGTNEKLFF
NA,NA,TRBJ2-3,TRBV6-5,TGTGCCAGCAGCTGGGGAGCTAGCACAGATACGCAGTATTTT,CASSWGASTDTQYF
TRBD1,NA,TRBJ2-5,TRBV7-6,TGTGCCAGCAGCTTAACAGGGGAAGTGACACAAGAGACCCAGTACTTC,CASSLTGEVTQETQYF
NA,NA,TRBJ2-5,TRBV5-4,TGTGCCAGCAGCCCTGGGACTCTTCAAGAGACCCAGTACTTC,CASSPGTLQETQYF
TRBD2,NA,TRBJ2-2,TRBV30,TGTGCCTGGAGTCGGGGGGTATCAACCGGGGAGCTGTTTTTT,CAWSRGVSTGELFF
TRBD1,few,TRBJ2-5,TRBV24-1,TGTGCCACCAGTGATATAACAGGGGGACAAGAGACCCAGTACTTC,CATSDITGGQETQYF
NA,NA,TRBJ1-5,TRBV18,TGTGCCAGCTCACCCAACACCCCAGGAAATCAGCCCCAGCATTTT,CASSPNTPGNQPQHF
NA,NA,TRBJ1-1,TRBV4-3,TGCGCCAGCAGCCAAGATACGGTGAACACTGAAGCTTTCTTT,CASSQDTVNTEAFF
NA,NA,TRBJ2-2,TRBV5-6,TGTGCCAGCAGCTTTCTAACAGGAGGGCGGGGGAACACCGGGGAGCTGTTTTTT,CASSFLTGGRGNTGELFF
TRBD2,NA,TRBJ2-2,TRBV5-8,TGTGCCAGCAGCTTGGCCGGGACTAGCGGTTACACCGGGGAGCTGTTTTTT,CASSLAGTSGYTGELFF
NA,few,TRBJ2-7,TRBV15,TGTGCCACCAGCCTACTAGCCGCCAGCTCCTACGAGCAGTACTTC,CATSLLAASSYEQYF
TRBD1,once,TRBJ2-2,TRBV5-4,TGTGCCAGCAGCACGGACAGGGGGAACACCGGGGAGCTGTTTTTT,CASSTDRGNTGELFF
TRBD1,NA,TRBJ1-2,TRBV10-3,TGTGCCATCAGTGGACAGGGTGGCCGCGGCTACACCTTC,CAISGQGGRGYTF
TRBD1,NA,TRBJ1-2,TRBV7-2,TGTGCCAGCAGACCCATTCTGGGACAGGCTGGAGGCTACACCTTC,CASRPILGQAGGYTF
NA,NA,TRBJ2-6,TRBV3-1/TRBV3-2,TGTGCCAGCAGCCTCAGGGGGGCCAACGTCCTGACTTTC,CASSLRGANVLTF
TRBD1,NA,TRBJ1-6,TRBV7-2,TGTGCCAGCAGCTACACAGGGGGGCCCCTCCACTTT,CASSYTGGPLHF
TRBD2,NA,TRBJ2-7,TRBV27,TGTGCCAGCAGTTTCTTTCGACCGGGACTAGTAGTGAGTAACGAGCAGTACTTC,CASSFFRPGLVVSNEQYF